Reported below is one T cell receptor beta chain. This clone was counted between two and nine times. Its antigen target is currently unknown. A read error may produce the germline difference seen at one junction end. Looking up the germline V gene yields CDR1 SGHVS and CDR2 FNYEAQ. The CDR3 goes from the cysteine to the phenylalanine over 12 residues. Only CDR3 DNA is held: 36 bases, read in frame from base 1. The data were taken from a study of control samples from healthy donors and cancer patients (dated by TCRdb to the early 2020s). The library was prepared using the immunoSEQ multiplex PCR assay. TCRdb's version of the immuneACCESS table is confined to in-frame rearrangements and falls short of the full clone set. An unresolved V gene accounts for under half of the shortfall where checked; the remainder is of unknown origin. The sample includes 110,000 or so clones, with 90% observed a single time. Together, the top ten hold 3.5% to 4.5% of the sample.

Sequenced material: blood. Here the chain combines TRBV7-6 and TRBJ2-7; the D gene identity is not certain. The sequence was obtained from a human donor in good health. The donor label of this sample is uncertain. The CDR3 protein: CASSLYSDEQYF. The DNA sequence is as follows: TGTGCCAGCAGCTTATACTCCGACGAGCAGTACTTC.